This T cell receptor beta chain was profiled in a study of shared clonotypes between healthy human individuals. Clones were sequenced by immunoSEQ multiplex PCR, and TCRdb holds only the in-frame ones, with some missing. The profile shows about 2,200,000 clones, 93% of them singletons. General observations from the study: What limited the represented genetic and exposure-history diversity was the small number of donors.

Naive CD8 populations comprised CD45RO-negative cells positively selected for CCR7, excluding terminally differentiated effector memory CD45RA+ cells. A word on this clone: Its target is not known.

Germline V gene lookup returns CDR1 MGHRA and CDR2 YSYEKL. CDR3 size: 17 residues. Deletions cut 4 bases from V and 0 bases from J, with 15 bases between. The J gene is TRBJ1-4, the V gene TRBV4-1; D is uncertain. This receptor was identified in a man aged 18 to 29 in good health. Some clones in this sample may be carry-over from other donors' samples. Sequencing was performed on naive CD8+ T cells from PBMCs. CDR3 in DNA: TGCGCCAGCAGCCGGAGACACGAACGAGCAACTAATGAAAAACTGTTTTTT. It specifies CASSRRHERATNEKLFF.